These 2 T cell receptor beta chains share one sample of origin, sequenced in a study of blood T cells in healthy people across ages. The use of a sample-barcoded 5' primer and a J-beta primer mix characterized a second PCR of roughly 6 to 11 cycles. TCRdb re-called the 5' RACE reads with MiXCR, one entry per CDR3 protein. Counted here are around 620,000 distinct CDR3 sequences, 25% to 30% occurring once; the ten biggest clones make up approximately 17%. Sequenced: blood. The receptors were gathered from a woman aged 70-85 years in good health.

The rearrangement joins TRBV5-1 to TRBJ2-7; D gene ambiguous. Trimming cost V 3 bases and J 1 base, with 11 bases left between them. The CDR3 covers 14 residues. CDR1 is SGHRS and CDR2 is YFSETQ in the germline V gene. CDR3 region: CASSSAAPSYEQYF. The CDR3 DNA sequence: TGCGCCAGCAGCTCGGCAGCTCCTTCCTACGAGCAGTACTTC.

The V and J genes are TRBV4-3 and TRBJ1-1; D remains ambiguous. This CDR3 region has 15 residues. In germline, CDR1 is LGHNA, CDR2 YSLEER. Between the trimmed V and J ends, which lost 1 base and 1 base, there was a span of 10 bases. The CDR3 bases are TGCGCCAGCAGCCAAGCTCAAGCGAGGAACACTGAAGCTTTCTTT. Residues: CASSQAQARNTEAFF.